This is a list of T cell receptor beta chains from one sample in a study of T cell responses to AZD1222 COVID-19 vaccine. Assay: immunoSEQ multiplex PCR; the TCRdb copy retains only in-frame clones and omits some. The sample lists 100,000 to 120,000 clones; roughly 88% were seen once. Sequenced material: peripheral blood, taken 28 days after the second AZD1222 dose. The receptors stem from an adult who received the AZD1222 COVID-19 vaccine. Both conserved end residues are part of each CDR3. The D gene is left open where the match is weak. Clone size is not always given. Where it is, it says once, few, many or a class for expanded clones.

d_gene	abundance	v_gene	j_gene	CDR3aa	CDR3nt
.	.	TRBV2	TRBJ1-3	CASSETGNTIYF	TGTGCCAGCAGTGAGACTGGAAACACCATATATTTT
TRBD1	.	TRBV24-1	TRBJ1-1	CATSAGTGKEFVTEAFF	TGTGCCACCAGTGCCGGGACAGGGAAGGAATTTGTCACTGAAGCTTTCTTT
.	.	TRBV5-4	TRBJ2-5	CASSQDGANQYF	TGTGCCAGCAGCCAGGATGGGGCGAACCAGTACTTC
TRBD1	.	TRBV10-3	TRBJ1-2	CAISRDRNYGYTF	TGTGCCATCAGTCGGGACAGGAACTATGGCTACACCTTC
TRBD1	.	TRBV18	TRBJ2-7	CASSPRQGTYEQYF	TGTGCCAGCTCACCCCGACAGGGGACCTACGAGCAGTACTTC
TRBD1	.	TRBV12-3/TRBV12-4	TRBJ1-1	CASSRTGNTEAFF	TGTGCCAGCAGTCGGACAGGGAACACTGAAGCTTTCTTT
TRBD2	few	TRBV20-1	TRBJ2-7	CSASNSGGTYEQYF	TGCAGTGCTAGTAATAGCGGGGGAACCTACGAGCAGTACTTC
.	.	TRBV5-4	TRBJ1-3	CASSQKTVSGNTIYF	TGTGCCAGCAGCCAGAAGACAGTCTCTGGAAACACCATATATTTT
.	.	TRBV4-2	TRBJ1-4	CASSQEGLPREKLFF	TGTGCCAGCAGCCAAGAGGGACTACCAAGGGAAAAACTGTTTTTT
.	.	TRBV11-2	TRBJ1-2	CASSLEADYGYTF	TGTGCCAGCAGCTTAGAGGCAGACTATGGCTACACCTTC
TRBD1	.	TRBV4-3	TRBJ1-2	CASSQDPGTGIAYGYTF	TGCGCCAGCAGCCAAGATCCTGGGACAGGGATAGCCTATGGCTACACCTTC
.	.	TRBV4-2	TRBJ1-1	CASSQDPGPNTEAFF	TGTGCCAGCAGCCAAGACCCGGGTCCGAACACTGAAGCTTTCTTT
TRBD1	.	TRBV12-3/TRBV12-4	TRBJ1-1	CASTQGGAEAFF	TGTGCCAGCACCCAAGGGGGCGCTGAAGCTTTCTTT
.	.	TRBV29-1	TRBJ2-3	CSVESQGSTDTQYF	TGCAGCGTCGAAAGCCAGGGGAGCACAGATACGCAGTATTTT
.	.	TRBV11-2	TRBJ1-1	CASSLDRSRGNTEAFF	TGTGCCAGCAGCTTAGATCGGTCCCGTGGTAACACTGAAGCTTTCTTT
TRBD1	.	TRBV27	TRBJ2-1	CASSFTGTGVNEQFF	TGTGCCAGCAGTTTCACCGGGACAGGGGTTAATGAGCAGTTCTTC
.	.	TRBV2	TRBJ1-6	CASSVSGPDNSPLHF	TGTGCCAGCAGTGTAAGCGGGCCCGATAATTCACCCCTCCACTTT
.	.	TRBV2	TRBJ1-2	CASSILTRGAYGYTF	TGTGCCAGCAGTATATTGACTAGGGGGGCCTATGGCTACACCTTC
TRBD1	.	TRBV3-1/TRBV3-2	TRBJ1-5	CASSRDRGSNQPQHF	TGTGCCAGCAGCCGGGACAGGGGAAGCAATCAGCCCCAGCATTTT
.	.	TRBV2	TRBJ2-5	CASRSRTTEGTQYF	TGTGCCAGCAGGTCCAGGACCACCGAAGGGACCCAGTACTTC
TRBD1	.	TRBV18	TRBJ1-3	CASSPPGAPGGPTIYF	TGTGCCAGCTCACCACCGGGAGCCCCAGGGGGCCCCACCATATATTTT
.	.	TRBV28	TRBJ2-1	CASSSIRTAYNEQFF	TGTGCCAGCAGTTCAATCAGGACAGCCTACAATGAGCAGTTCTTC
.	.	TRBV29-1	TRBJ2-1	CSTNSYNEQFF	TGCAGCACAAACTCCTACAATGAGCAGTTCTTC
.	.	TRBV18	TRBJ1-6	CASSPGNGSPLHF	TGTGCCAGCTCACCAGGGAATGGTTCACCCCTCCACTTT
.	.	TRBV28	TRBJ1-1	CASRLQGNTEAFF	TGTGCCAGCAGACTACAGGGGAACACTGAAGCTTTCTTT
.	.	TRBV10-3	TRBJ1-1	CAISESFTLVEAFF	TGTGCCATCAGTGAGTCGTTTACTTTAGTTGAAGCTTTCTTT
.	.	TRBV19	TRBJ1-2	CASSSGPGGYTF	TGTGCCAGTAGTTCCGGACCGGGTGGCTACACCTTC
TRBD1	.	TRBV7-9	TRBJ1-2	CASTLRTGVYGYTF	TGTGCCAGCACCTTGCGGACAGGGGTTTATGGCTACACCTTC
TRBD1	once	TRBV27	TRBJ1-6	CASSGSTGRNSPLHF	TGTGCCAGCAGTGGATCGACAGGGCGAAATTCACCCCTCCACTTT
.	.	TRBV24-1	TRBJ1-4	CATSESWGEKLFF	TGTGCCACCAGTGAGTCCTGGGGTGAAAAACTGTTTTTT
.	.	TRBV7-8	TRBJ2-7	CASRSRDRHHEQYF	TGTGCCAGCAGGTCCCGGGACCGGCATCACGAGCAGTACTTC
.	once	TRBV2	TRBJ1-3	CASSGLEAGNTIYF	TGTGCCAGCAGTGGTCTGGAAGCTGGAAACACCATATATTTT
.	once	TRBV3-1/TRBV3-2	TRBJ2-2	CASSTRVPVELFF	TGTGCCAGCAGCACCCGGGTCCCCGTCGAGCTGTTTTTT
.	.	TRBV5-1	TRBJ2-1	CASSLWGLDSGYNEQFF	TGCGCCAGCAGCTTGTGGGGTCTAGACTCAGGATACAATGAGCAGTTCTTC
.	.	TRBV7-2	TRBJ2-1	CASSSGGGPAGKFF	TGTGCCAGCAGCTCAGGGGGGGGCCCAGCGGGAAAGTTCTTC
TRBD2	.	TRBV9	TRBJ2-7	CASSGAGGPGEQYF	TGTGCCAGCAGCGGAGCGGGGGGGCCGGGGGAGCAGTACTTC
TRBD2	.	TRBV7-8	TRBJ2-3	CASSRTSGAPGDTQYF	TGTGCCAGCAGCCGGACTAGCGGGGCCCCGGGAGATACGCAGTATTTT
.	.	TRBV4-3	TRBJ1-2	CASSQQYSGTLANYGYTF	TGCGCCAGCAGCCAACAGTACTCCGGGACGTTAGCTAATTATGGCTACACCTTC
.	.	TRBV27	TRBJ1-5	CASSQVFGDQPQHF	TGTGCCAGCAGTCAGGTCTTTGGAGATCAGCCCCAGCATTTT
.	few	TRBV29-1	TRBJ1-6	CSVRAPTSSYNSPLHF	TGCAGCGTTCGGGCCCCAACCAGCTCCTATAATTCACCCCTCCACTTT
.	.	TRBV9	TRBJ2-7	CASSPGSSYEQYF	TGTGCCAGCAGCCCCGGGTCCAGCTACGAGCAGTACTTC
.	.	TRBV4-1	TRBJ2-5	CASSPRLGRQETQYF	TGCGCCAGCAGTCCAAGACTGGGGCGCCAAGAGACCCAGTACTTC
TRBD1	.	TRBV28	TRBJ1-4	CASSSGTGPNEKLFF	TGTGCCAGCAGTTCCGGGACAGGGCCTAATGAAAAACTGTTTTTT
.	.	TRBV5-4	TRBJ2-7	CASSTEHGWGQYF	TGTGCCAGCAGCACCGAACACGGATGGGGGCAGTACTTC
TRBD1	.	TRBV25-1	TRBJ1-2	CATSSGGVNYGYTF	TGTGCCACCTCATCAGGGGGGGTAAACTATGGCTACACCTTC
.	.	TRBV6-5	TRBJ1-4	CASSYSNSQGNEKLFF	TGTGCCAGCAGTTACTCGAATAGCCAGGGGAACGAAAAACTGTTTTTT
.	once	TRBV6-5	TRBJ1-6	CASSYRLNGSPLHF	TGTGCCAGCAGTTACAGGCTCAACGGTTCACCCCTCCACTTT
TRBD1	.	TRBV2	TRBJ2-1	CASRPGQGKNEQFF	TGTGCCAGCAGGCCGGGACAGGGAAAGAATGAGCAGTTCTTC
TRBD1	.	TRBV25-1	TRBJ2-1	CASRDSNYNEQFF	TGTGCCAGCCGGGACAGTAATTACAATGAGCAGTTCTTC
.	.	TRBV11-1	TRBJ1-1	CASSEQGTEAFF	TGTGCCAGCAGCGAACAGGGCACTGAAGCTTTCTTT
TRBD2	.	TRBV7-9	TRBJ2-3	CASSLGSGGADTQYF	TGTGCCAGCAGCTTAGGGAGCGGGGGGGCAGATACGCAGTATTTT
TRBD2	.	TRBV5-5	TRBJ2-1	CASSLAGGDNEQFF	TGTGCCAGCAGCTTAGCGGGGGGGGACAATGAGCAGTTCTTC
TRBD1	.	TRBV4-1	TRBJ1-1	CASSQAGTGNTEAFF	TGCGCCAGCAGCCAAGCCGGGACAGGCAACACTGAAGCTTTCTTT